The 9 T cell receptor beta chains given below trace back to one sample, sequenced in a study of PD-L1 blockade in urothelial cancer. Time point here: peripheral blood 6 weeks after treatment start. Sequenced by immunoSEQ multiplex PCR; TCRdb stores in-frame clones only, minus some. The profile shows 53,000 or so clones, approximately 90% of them singletons. This specimen was PBMCs, taken around atezolizumab (anti-PD-L1) treatment. These receptors were taken from a man aged 55 to 69 with urothelial cancer.

V gene TRBV11-2 combines with J gene TRBJ2-7; D is possibly TRBD2 (6 bases). With 3 bases removed from V and 6 bases from J, the gap between germline ends came to 15 bases. The germline CDR1 and CDR2 sequences are SGHAT and FQNNGV. This CDR3 is built from 14 residues. The CDR3 loop reads CASSLTLGGSEQYF. The CDR3 nucleotides read TGTGCCAGCAGCTTGACGCTTGGGGGGAGCGAGCAGTACTTC.

This chain connects TRBV10-3 to TRBJ2-5, with 12 bases lining up with TRBD2. The V gene's germline CDR1 is ENHRY and CDR2 SYGVKD. This CDR3 is 15 amino acids long. The V segment lost 7 bases and the J segment 4 bases; nucleotides outside the gene matches: 7. CDR3 loop: CAITKGTSGLETQYF. The CDR3 DNA reads TGTGCCATCACAAAAGGGACTAGCGGGTTAGAGACCCAGTACTTC.

The CDR3 nucleotides are TGTGCCAGCAGTTTCCCCGCGGGGGGAAGGAGAAATGAGCAGTTCTTC. It codes for CASSFPAGGRRNEQFF. The chain joins TRBV27 to TRBJ2-1; 8 nucleotides line up with TRBD2. The germline V gene encodes CDR1 MNHEY and CDR2 SMNVEV (reference sequence). There are 16 residues in the CDR3. V trimming: 3 bases; J trimming: 7 bases; junction bases outside the gene matches: 11.

This clone was recorded once. This chain joins TRBV27 and TRBJ2-7; TRBD1 agrees at 10 bases. Germline V lookup: CDR1 MNHEY, CDR2 SMNVEV (reference sequence). V lost 4 bases to trimming and J lost 3 bases; unmatched junction nucleotides: 9. The CDR3 totals 16 residues. The CDR3 spells CASSYTAGTGVYEQYF. In DNA, the CDR3 is TGTGCCAGCAGTTATACCGCCGGGACAGGGGTCTACGAGCAGTACTTC.

The chain uses TRBV5-5 and TRBJ1-2; 11 bases are shared with TRBD1. The CDR3 length is 15 residues. Trimming removed 2 bases from V and 5 bases from J; junction bases left unmatched: 5. The germline CDR1 and CDR2 sequences are SGHKS and YYEKEE (reference sequence). CDR3 region: CASSLLGQGGYGYTF. Written as DNA, the CDR3 is TGTGCCAGCAGCTTACTGGGACAGGGGGGGTATGGCTACACCTTC.

This chain joins TRBV6-1 and TRBJ1-3; 9 nucleotides align to TRBD1. The V gene end was trimmed by 4 bases and the J gene end by 6 bases; junction bases not matched to a gene: 4. The germline gives CDR1 MNHNS, CDR2 SASEGT. This CDR3 spans 14 amino acids. Here the CDR3 DNA reads TGTGCCAGCAGTGGAGACAGGGGGGTAAACACCATATATTTT. Amino acid sequence: CASSGDRGVNTIYF.

V usage is TRBV9 and J usage is TRBJ2-2, with D possibly TRBD1 on 6 matching bases. Germline CDR1 SGDLS, CDR2 YYNGEE. CDR3 length: 15 residues. Deletions cut 2 bases from V and 4 bases from J, with 12 bases between. Here the CDR3 DNA reads TGTGCCAGCAGCGTTCAGACAGGACTCACCGGGGAGCTGTTTTTT. Its translation: CASSVQTGLTGELFF.

In its sample, this clone was seen once. V usage is TRBV5-4 and J usage is TRBJ1-1; TRBD1 matches 7 bases. Looked up from germline, CDR1 is SGHNT and CDR2 is YYREEE (reference sequence). V shed 4 bases, J shed 2 bases, and the junction held 5 bases outside the gene matches. The CDR3 length is 14 residues. The chain's CDR3 is CASSPTGANTEAFF. CDR3 bases: TGTGCCAGCAGCCCCACAGGGGCAAACACTGAAGCTTTCTTT.

This chain uses TRBV2 with TRBJ1-4; TRBD1 matches at 7 bases. From germline, CDR1 is SNHLY and CDR2 FYNNEI. The ends lost 6 bases at V and 3 bases at J; junction bases unmatched: 4. CDR3 length: 14 amino acids. This chain's CDR3 is CASRGDRSNEKLFF. CDR3 bases: TGTGCCAGCAGGGGGGACAGATCTAATGAAAAACTGTTTTTT.